The rows below give T cell receptor beta chains drawn from one sample of a study of beta chain features in type 1 diabetes. The table came from immunoSEQ multiplex PCR; TCRdb's copy has only in-frame clones and leaves some out. Of 400,000 to 600,000 clones listed, roughly 30% are singletons. The specimen was naive CD4+ T cells from blood. The source is a man between 18 and 35 years old in good health. Each CDR3 is given with its conserved first and last residue. The order of the fields is CDR3 length, clone size, J gene, V gene, D gene, CDR3 DNA, CDR3 protein. D genes are given only for firm matches. Only part of the rows carry a size: once, few, many, or a class if the clone is expanded.

12 few TRBJ2-7 TRBV7-2 . TGTGCCAGCAGCCCCCTGACGCGCGAGCAGTACTTC CASSPLTREQYF
14 few TRBJ2-1 TRBV5-1 TRBD2 TGCGCCAGCAGGGTGGCGGGAGCGTACAATGAGCAGTTCTTC CASRVAGAYNEQFF
13 . TRBJ2-3 TRBV9 . TGTGCCAGCAGCGTAGGTAACACAGATACGCAGTATTTT CASSVGNTDTQYF
16 few TRBJ2-4 TRBV2 . TGTGCCAGCAGTGAAAAGACATCTGTAACCAAAAACATTCAGTACTTC CASSEKTSVTKNIQYF
17 few TRBJ2-3 TRBV25-1 TRBD2 TGTGCCAGCAGTGAAACTAGCGGGAGATCCGGGGCAGATACGCAGTATTTT CASSETSGRSGADTQYF
15 few TRBJ2-5 TRBV5-4 . TGTGCCAGCAGCTTGAGGCAGGTCGGATCGGAGACCCAGTACTTC CASSLRQVGSETQYF
12 . TRBJ2-5 TRBV4-1 . TGCGCCAGCAGCTTTATAGGAGAGACCCAGTACTTC CASSFIGETQYF
12 . TRBJ1-4 TRBV29-1 . TGCAGCGTCTCGGACCGAAATGAAAAACTGTTTTTT CSVSDRNEKLFF
15 few TRBJ2-1 TRBV25-1 . TGTGCCAGCAGTGAATTTGGAGGCTCCTACAATGAGCAGTTCTTC CASSEFGGSYNEQFF
14 . TRBJ2-7 TRBV30 . TGTGCCTGGAGCTTTATGACGGAGAGCTACGAGCAGTACTTC CAWSFMTESYEQYF
11 . TRBJ2-7 TRBV30 . TGTGCCTGGAGTGCCTACTACGAGCAGTACTTC CAWSAYYEQYF
14 few TRBJ2-1 TRBV5-1 . TGCGCCAGCAGTCCCTCTTCGGACCCCAATGAGCAGTTCTTC CASSPSSDPNEQFF
16 . TRBJ2-7 TRBV4-2 TRBD1 TGTGCCAGCAGCCACCCCGGGGGGACAGGGCAATACGAGCAGTACTTC CASSHPGGTGQYEQYF
15 . TRBJ2-7 TRBV10-3 . TGTGCCATCAGTGAGGCTATTCTAGGGGCCTACGAGCAGTACTTC CAISEAILGAYEQYF
13 . TRBJ1-2 TRBV7-9 . TGTGCCAGCACCGCGGGGGAAAACTATGGCTACACCTTC CASTAGENYGYTF
15 . TRBJ2-3 TRBV7-8 . TGTGCCAGCAGCTTATTGGGGGCCCCCGGAGATACGCAGTATTTT CASSLLGAPGDTQYF
10 few TRBJ1-1 TRBV30 . TGTGCCTGGCAGACAGCCAGAGCTTTCTTT CAWQTARAFF
14 . TRBJ2-5 TRBV9 . TGTGCCAGCAGCGTTGCCGGACCACAAGAGACCCAGTACTTC CASSVAGPQETQYF
11 . TRBJ2-7 TRBV30 . TGTGCCTGGAGCGCGCGAGACGAGCAGTACTTC CAWSARDEQYF
16 . TRBJ1-5 TRBV7-8 . TGTGCCAGCAGCTTAGGCGCCGACAGACCGGGTCAGCCCCAGCATTTT CASSLGADRPGQPQHF
14 once TRBJ2-7 TRBV6-1 . TGTGCCAGCAGTGATGGGGGAAGTGACTACGAGCAGTACTTC CASSDGGSDYEQYF
15 . TRBJ2-3 TRBV6-1 . TGTGCCAGCAGTGAATTTGAGCAGAGCACAGATACGCAGTATTTT CASSEFEQSTDTQYF
14 . TRBJ2-7 TRBV9 TRBD2 TGTGCCAGCGCCGGGACTAGTGCCTCCTACGAGCAGTACTTC CASAGTSASYEQYF